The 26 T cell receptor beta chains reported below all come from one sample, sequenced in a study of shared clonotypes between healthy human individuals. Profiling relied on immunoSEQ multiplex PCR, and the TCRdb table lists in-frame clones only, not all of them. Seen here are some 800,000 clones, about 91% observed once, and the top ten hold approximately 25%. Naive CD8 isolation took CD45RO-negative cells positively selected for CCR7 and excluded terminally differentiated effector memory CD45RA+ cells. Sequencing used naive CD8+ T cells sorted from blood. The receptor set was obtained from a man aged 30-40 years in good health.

The CDR3 protein is CASSKRQGPNTEAFF. The DNA of the CDR3 is TGTGCCAGCAGTAAGAGACAGGGCCCGAACACTGAAGCTTTCTTT. The rearrangement joins TRBV28 to TRBJ1-1, with 7 bases that match TRBD1. Losses at the gene ends were 5 bases for V and 1 base for J; bases not matched to a gene: 7. Germline assignment: CDR1 MDHEN and CDR2 SYDVKM. CDR3 size: 15 residues.

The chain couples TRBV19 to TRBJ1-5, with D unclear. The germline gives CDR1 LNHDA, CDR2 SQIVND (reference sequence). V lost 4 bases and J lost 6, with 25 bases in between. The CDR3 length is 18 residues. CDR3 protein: CASSTDPSVKVWGQPQHF. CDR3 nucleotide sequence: TGTGCCAGTAGTACAGACCCCAGTGTAAAGGTGTGGGGTCAGCCCCAGCATTTT.

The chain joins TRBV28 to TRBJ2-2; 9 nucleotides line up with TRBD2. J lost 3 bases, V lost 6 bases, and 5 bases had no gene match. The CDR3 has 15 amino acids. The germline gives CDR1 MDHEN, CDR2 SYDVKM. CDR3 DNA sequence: TGTGCCAGCAGCCAGACTAGCGGAGACACCGGGGAGCTGTTTTTT. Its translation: CASSQTSGDTGELFF.

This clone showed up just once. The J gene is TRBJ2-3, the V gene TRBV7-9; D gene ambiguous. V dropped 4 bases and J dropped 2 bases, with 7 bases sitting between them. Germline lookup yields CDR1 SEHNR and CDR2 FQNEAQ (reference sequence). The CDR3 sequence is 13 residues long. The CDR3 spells CASSSPLTDTQYF. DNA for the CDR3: TGTGCCAGCAGCTCCCCCCTCACAGATACGCAGTATTTT. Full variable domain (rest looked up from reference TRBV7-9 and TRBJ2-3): DTGVSQNPRHKITKRGQNVTFRCDPISEHNRLYWYRQTLGQGPEFLTYFQNEAQLEKSRLLSDRFSAERPKGSFSTLEIQRTEQGDSAMYLCASSSPLTDTQYFGPGTRLTVL.

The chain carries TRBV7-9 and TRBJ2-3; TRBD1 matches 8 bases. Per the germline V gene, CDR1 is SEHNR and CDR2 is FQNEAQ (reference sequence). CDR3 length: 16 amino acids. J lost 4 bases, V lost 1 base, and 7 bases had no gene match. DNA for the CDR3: TGTGCCAGCAGCTTAGTGGCAGGGGGCGTATCAGATACGCAGTATTTT. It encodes CASSLVAGGVSDTQYF.

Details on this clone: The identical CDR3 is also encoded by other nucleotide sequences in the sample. CDR3: CASSLLAGDYNEQFF. The DNA for the CDR3 is TGTGCCAGCTCACTTCTAGCGGGAGACTACAATGAGCAGTTCTTC. The chain is built from TRBV27 and TRBJ2-1; TRBD2 matches at 10 bases. The CDR3 covers 15 residues. V was pared by 8 bases and J by 3 bases, with 7 bases of the junction left unmatched. The germline V gene has CDR1 MNHEY and CDR2 SMNVEV (reference sequence).

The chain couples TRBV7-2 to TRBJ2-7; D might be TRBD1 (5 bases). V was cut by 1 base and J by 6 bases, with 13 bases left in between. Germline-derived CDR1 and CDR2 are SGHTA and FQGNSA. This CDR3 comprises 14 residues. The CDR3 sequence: CASSLGTGRLEQYF. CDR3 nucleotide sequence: TGTGCCAGCAGCTTAGGTACAGGCAGGCTCGAGCAGTACTTC.

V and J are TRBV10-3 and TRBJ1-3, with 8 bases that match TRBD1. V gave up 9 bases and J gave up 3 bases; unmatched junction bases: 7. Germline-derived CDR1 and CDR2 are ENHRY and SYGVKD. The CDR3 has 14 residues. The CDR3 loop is CAIKDGTGGNTIYF. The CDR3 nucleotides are TGTGCCATTAAGGATGGGACAGGTGGAAACACCATATATTTT.

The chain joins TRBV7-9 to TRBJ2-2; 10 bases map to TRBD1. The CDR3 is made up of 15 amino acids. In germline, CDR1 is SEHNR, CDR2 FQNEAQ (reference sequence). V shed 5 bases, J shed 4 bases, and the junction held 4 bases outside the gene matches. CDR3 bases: TGTGCCAGCAGCCGGGGGACAGGGGTCACCGGGGAGCTGTTTTTT. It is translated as CASSRGTGVTGELFF.

The CDR3 DNA follows: TGCGCCAGCAGCCAAGAGCTCTGGGCAGAGGATACGCAGTATTTT. The encoded protein is CASSQELWAEDTQYF. The chain couples TRBV4-1 to TRBJ2-3; D not resolved. Looked up from germline, CDR1 is MGHRA and CDR2 is YSYEKL. This CDR3 spans 15 amino acids. The germline V and J ends were trimmed by 0 bases and 6 bases, with 13 bases remaining between them.

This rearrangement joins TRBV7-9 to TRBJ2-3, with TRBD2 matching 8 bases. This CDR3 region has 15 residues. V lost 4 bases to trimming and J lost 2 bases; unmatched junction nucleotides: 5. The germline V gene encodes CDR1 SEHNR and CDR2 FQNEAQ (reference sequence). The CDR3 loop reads CASSSLAENTDTQYF. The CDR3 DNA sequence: TGTGCCAGCAGCTCACTAGCGGAGAACACAGATACGCAGTATTTT.

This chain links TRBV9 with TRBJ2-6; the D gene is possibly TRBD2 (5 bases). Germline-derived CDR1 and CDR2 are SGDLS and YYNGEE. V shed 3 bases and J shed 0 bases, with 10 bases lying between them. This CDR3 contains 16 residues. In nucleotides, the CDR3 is TGTGCCAGCAGCGGAAGGACTCACTCTGGGGCCAACGTCCTGACTTTC. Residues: CASSGRTHSGANVLTF.

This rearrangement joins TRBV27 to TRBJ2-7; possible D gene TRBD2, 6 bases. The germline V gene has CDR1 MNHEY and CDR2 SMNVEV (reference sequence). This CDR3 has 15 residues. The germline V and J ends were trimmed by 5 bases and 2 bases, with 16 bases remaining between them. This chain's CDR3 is CASSPSSAVTYEQYF. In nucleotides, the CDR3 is TGTGCCAGCAGTCCCTCTAGCGCAGTAACCTACGAGCAGTACTTC.

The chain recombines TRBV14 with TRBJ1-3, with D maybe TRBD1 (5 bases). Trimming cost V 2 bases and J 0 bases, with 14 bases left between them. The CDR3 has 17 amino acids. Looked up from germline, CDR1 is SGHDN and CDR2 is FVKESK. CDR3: CASSQRRDRGSGNTIYF. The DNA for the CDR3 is TGTGCCAGCAGCCAAAGAAGAGACAGAGGCTCTGGAAACACCATATATTTT.

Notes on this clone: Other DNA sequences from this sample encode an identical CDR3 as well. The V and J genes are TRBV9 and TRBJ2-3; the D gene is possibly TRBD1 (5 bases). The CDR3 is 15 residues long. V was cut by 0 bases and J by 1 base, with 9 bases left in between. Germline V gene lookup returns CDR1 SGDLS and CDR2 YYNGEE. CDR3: CASSVGGRGTDTQYF. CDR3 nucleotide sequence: TGTGCCAGCAGCGTAGGAGGCAGGGGCACAGATACGCAGTATTTT.

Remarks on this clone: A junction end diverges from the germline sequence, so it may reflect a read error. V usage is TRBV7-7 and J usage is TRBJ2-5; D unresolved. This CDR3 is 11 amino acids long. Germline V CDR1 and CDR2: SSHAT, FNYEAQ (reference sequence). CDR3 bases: TGTGCTAGCAGCTTTCAAGGAGAGCAGTACTTC. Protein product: CASSFQGEQYF.

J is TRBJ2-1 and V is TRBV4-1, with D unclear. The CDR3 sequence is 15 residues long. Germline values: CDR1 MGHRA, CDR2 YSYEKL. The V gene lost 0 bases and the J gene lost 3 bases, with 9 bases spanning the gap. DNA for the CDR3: TGCGCCAGCAGCCAAGAAGCAGCTGTCTACAATGAGCAGTTCTTC. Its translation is CASSQEAAVYNEQFF.

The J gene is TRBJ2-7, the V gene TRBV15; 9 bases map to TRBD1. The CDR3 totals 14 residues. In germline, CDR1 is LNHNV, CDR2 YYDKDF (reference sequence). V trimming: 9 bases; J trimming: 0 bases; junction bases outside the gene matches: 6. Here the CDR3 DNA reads TGTGCCACAATGGACAGGGGAGGCTCCTACGAGCAGTACTTC. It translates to CATMDRGGSYEQYF.

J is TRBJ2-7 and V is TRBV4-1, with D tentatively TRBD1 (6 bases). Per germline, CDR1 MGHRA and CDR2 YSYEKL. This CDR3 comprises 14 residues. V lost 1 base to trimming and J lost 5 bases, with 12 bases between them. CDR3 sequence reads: CASSQARGVHEQYF. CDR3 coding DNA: TGCGCCAGCAGCCAAGCCAGGGGTGTACACGAGCAGTACTTC.

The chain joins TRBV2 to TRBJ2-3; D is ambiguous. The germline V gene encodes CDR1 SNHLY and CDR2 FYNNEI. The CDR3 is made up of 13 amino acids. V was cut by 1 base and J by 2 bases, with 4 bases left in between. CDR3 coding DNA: TGTGCCAGCAGTGAAGAACCCACAGATACGCAGTATTTT. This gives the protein CASSEEPTDTQYF.

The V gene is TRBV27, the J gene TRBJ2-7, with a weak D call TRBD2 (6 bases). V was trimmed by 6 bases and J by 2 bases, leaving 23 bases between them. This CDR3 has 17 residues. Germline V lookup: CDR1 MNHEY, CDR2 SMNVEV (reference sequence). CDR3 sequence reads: CASSSLVGGLTTYEQYF. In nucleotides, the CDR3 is TGTGCCAGCAGCTCCCTTGTGGGGGGACTGACAACCTACGAGCAGTACTTC.

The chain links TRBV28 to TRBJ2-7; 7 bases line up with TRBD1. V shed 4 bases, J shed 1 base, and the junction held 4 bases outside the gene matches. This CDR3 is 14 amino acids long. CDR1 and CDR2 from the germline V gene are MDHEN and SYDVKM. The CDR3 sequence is CASSWARGSYEQYF. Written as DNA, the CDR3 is TGTGCCAGCAGTTGGGCCAGGGGGTCCTACGAGCAGTACTTC.

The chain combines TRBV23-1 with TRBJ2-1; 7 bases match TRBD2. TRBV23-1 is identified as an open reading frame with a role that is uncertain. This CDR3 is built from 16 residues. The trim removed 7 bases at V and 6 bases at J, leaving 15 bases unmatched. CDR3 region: CASILPSGALCNEQFF. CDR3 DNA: TGCGCCAGCATTCTGCCTAGCGGTGCCCTTTGCAATGAGCAGTTCTTC.

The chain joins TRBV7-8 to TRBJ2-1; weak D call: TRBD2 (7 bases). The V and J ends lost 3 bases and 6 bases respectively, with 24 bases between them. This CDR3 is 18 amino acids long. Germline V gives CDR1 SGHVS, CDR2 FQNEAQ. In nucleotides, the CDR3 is TGTGCCAGCAGCTTTAGGTGGGAGGGACAAGGACCCGTCAATGAGCAGTTCTTC. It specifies CASSFRWEGQGPVNEQFF.

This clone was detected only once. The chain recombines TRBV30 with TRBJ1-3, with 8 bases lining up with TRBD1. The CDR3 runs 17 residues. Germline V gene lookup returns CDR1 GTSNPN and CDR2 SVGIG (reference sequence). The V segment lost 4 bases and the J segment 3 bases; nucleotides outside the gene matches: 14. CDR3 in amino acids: CAWNRGGTREDGNTIYF. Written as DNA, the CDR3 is TGTGCCTGGAACAGGGGGGGGACCCGGGAGGATGGAAACACCATATATTTT.

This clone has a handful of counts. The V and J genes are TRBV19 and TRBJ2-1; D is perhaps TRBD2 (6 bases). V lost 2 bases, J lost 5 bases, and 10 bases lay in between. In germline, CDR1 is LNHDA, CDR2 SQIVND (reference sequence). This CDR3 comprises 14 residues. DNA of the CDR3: TGTGCCAGTAGTATACTGGCTAGCGACAATGAGCAGTTCTTC. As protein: CASSILASDNEQFF.